The source of this T cell receptor beta chain is a study of T cell responses to AZD1222 COVID-19 vaccine. Libraries were prepared by immunoSEQ multiplex PCR; TCRdb keeps only in-frame clonotypes and omits some of them. The sample holds roughly 77,000 clones, 90% seen once. General observations from the study: A mostly white British donor set with more females was recruited, and clonal diversity was possibly underestimated.

V was pared by 5 bases and J by 2 bases, with 16 bases between. The CDR3 runs 15 residues. Germline CDR1 and CDR2: SGHVS and FNYEAQ. Concerning this clone: The antigen remains unidentified.

The chain combines TRBV7-6 with TRBJ2-7; D is possibly TRBD1 (5 bases). The sequence came from an adult in good health. The material was peripheral blood, obtained on day 0 of AZD1222 vaccination. CDR3 amino acids: CASSRDSDPTYEQYF. CDR3 DNA sequence: TGTGCCAGCAGCCGCGACAGTGATCCAACCTACGAGCAGTACTTC.